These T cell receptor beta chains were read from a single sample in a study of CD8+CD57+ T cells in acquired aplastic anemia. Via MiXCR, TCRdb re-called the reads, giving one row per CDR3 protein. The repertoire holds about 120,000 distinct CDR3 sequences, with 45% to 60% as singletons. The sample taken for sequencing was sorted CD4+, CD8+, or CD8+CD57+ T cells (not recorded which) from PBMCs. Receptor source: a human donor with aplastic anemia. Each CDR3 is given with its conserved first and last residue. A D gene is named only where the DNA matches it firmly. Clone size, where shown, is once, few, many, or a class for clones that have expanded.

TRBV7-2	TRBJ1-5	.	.	TGTGCCAGCAGCCCAGGGATGTACAATCAGCCCCAGCATTTT	CASSPGMYNQPQHF
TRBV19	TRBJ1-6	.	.	TGTGCCAGTACCCTGGACAGAGGTGGCTCACCCCTCCACTTT	CASTLDRGGSPLHF
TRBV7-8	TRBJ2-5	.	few	TGTGCCAGCAGCGGCGGAGGGGGGGCAGAGACCCAGTACTTC	CASSGGGGAETQYF
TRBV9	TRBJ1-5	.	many	TGTGCCAGCAGCGTAGGGGACGGACAGCCCCAGCATTTT	CASSVGDGQPQHF
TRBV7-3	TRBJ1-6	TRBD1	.	TGTGCCAGCAGCAAGACAGGGGCCGATTCACCCCTCCACTTT	CASSKTGADSPLHF
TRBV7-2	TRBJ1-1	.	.	TGTGCCAGCAGTCCCTCCGCTGAAGCTTTCTTT	CASSPSAEAFF
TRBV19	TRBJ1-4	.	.	TGTGCCAGTAGAAGGGGATTTAATGAAAAACTGTTTTTT	CASRRGFNEKLFF
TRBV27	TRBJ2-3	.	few	TGTGCCAGCAGTCCCGGGGATACGCAGTATTTT	CASSPGDTQYF
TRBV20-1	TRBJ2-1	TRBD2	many	TGCAGTGCCAGATTGACTAGCGGGAGCCCCAATGAGCAGTTCTTC	CSARLTSGSPNEQFF
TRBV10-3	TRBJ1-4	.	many	TGTGCCATCAGTGAAAGGGCGGGTAATGAAAAACTGTTTTTT	CAISERAGNEKLFF
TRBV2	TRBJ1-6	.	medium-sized	TGTGCCAGCAGAAGGAACAATTCACCCCTCCACTTT	CASRRNNSPLHF
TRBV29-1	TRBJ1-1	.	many	TGCAGCGGGGCCGGTGGGTTATTAACTGAAGCTTTCTTT	CSGAGGLLTEAFF
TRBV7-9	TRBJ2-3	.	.	TGTGCCAGCAGCCGAGGGGGCACAGATACGCAGTATTTT	CASSRGGTDTQYF
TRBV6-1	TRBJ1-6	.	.	TGTGCCAGCACGTCCTCCGGGAGAGGGGATTCACCCCTCCACTTT	CASTSSGRGDSPLHF
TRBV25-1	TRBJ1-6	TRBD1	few	TGTGCCAGCACTCTTGGACAGGGGAATTCACCCCTCCACTTT	CASTLGQGNSPLHF
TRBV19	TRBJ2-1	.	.	TGTGCCAGTAGTATAGGGACTATGGTGCAGTTCTTC	CASSIGTMVQFF
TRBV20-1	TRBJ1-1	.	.	TGCAGTGCTCCATGGACGGGGAGGAACACTGAAGCTTTCTTT	CSAPWTGRNTEAFF
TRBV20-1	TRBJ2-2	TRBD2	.	TGCAGTGCTAGAGACGCGACTAGCGTCTCCGGGGAGCTGTTTTTT	CSARDATSVSGELFF
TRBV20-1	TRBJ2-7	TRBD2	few	TGCAGTGCTAGGGGACTAGCGGGAGACTACGAGCAGTACTTC	CSARGLAGDYEQYF
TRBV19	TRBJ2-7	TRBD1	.	TGTGCCAGTAGTCCCGGACAGGTAACCTACGAGCAGTACTTC	CASSPGQVTYEQYF
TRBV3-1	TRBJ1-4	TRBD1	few	TGTGCCAGCAGCCAGGCCGGACAGGGGAATGAAAAACTGTTTTTT	CASSQAGQGNEKLFF
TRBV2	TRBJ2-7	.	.	TGTGCCAGCAGTCGAGACCGGTCTGGGCACGAGCAGTACTTC	CASSRDRSGHEQYF
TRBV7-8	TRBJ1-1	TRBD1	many	TGTGCCAGCAGCCCCGGACAGGGTATAACTTTCTTT	CASSPGQGITFF
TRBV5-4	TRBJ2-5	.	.	TGTGCCAGCAGCTTAGGGAGTGGCTTGGAGACCCAGTACTTC	CASSLGSGLETQYF
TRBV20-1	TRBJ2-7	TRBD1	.	TGCAGTGCTCACAGGGGCCCCCCCTACGAGCAGTACTTC	CSAHRGPPYEQYF
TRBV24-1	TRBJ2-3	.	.	TGTGCCACCAGTGATCAAAGGGGGGGTAGCACAGATACGCAGTATTTT	CATSDQRGGSTDTQYF
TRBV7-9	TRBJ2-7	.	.	TGTGCCAGCAGGGGAACCCAGGGTTACGAGCAGTACTTC	CASRGTQGYEQYF
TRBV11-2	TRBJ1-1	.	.	TGTGCCAGCAGTCCATTAGAGTGGAACACTGAAGCTTTCTTT	CASSPLEWNTEAFF
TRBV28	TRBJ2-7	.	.	TGTGCCAGCGGGGGGCAGTCCTACGAGCAGTACTTC	CASGGQSYEQYF
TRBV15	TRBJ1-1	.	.	TGTGCCACGGCCTGGGGTTTTGGTGAAGCTTTCTTT	CATAWGFGEAFF
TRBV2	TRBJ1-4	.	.	TGTGCCAGCGCAGCTTATCAAAATGAAAAACTGTTTTTT	CASAAYQNEKLFF
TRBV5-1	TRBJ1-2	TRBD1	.	TGCGCCAGCAGCTTGGTGGCAGGGGGATATGGCTACACCTTC	CASSLVAGGYGYTF
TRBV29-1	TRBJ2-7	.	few	TGCAGCGTTGAATATGGGGGTCCCCTCTACGAGCAGTACTTC	CSVEYGGPLYEQYF
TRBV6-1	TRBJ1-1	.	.	TGTGCCAGCAGTAAGCAGGGGTCCACTGAAGCTTTCTTT	CASSKQGSTEAFF
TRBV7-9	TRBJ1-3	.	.	TGTGCCAGCAGCTTACCTCGACGGTTGGGAAACACCATATATTTT	CASSLPRRLGNTIYF
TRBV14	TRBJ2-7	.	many	TGTGCCAGCAGCCAGGGGGGTCTCGAGCAGTACTTC	CASSQGGLEQYF
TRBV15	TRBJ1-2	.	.	TGTGCCACCAGCAGAGGGACAGCTAACTATGGCTACACCTTC	CATSRGTANYGYTF
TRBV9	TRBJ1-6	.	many	TGTGCCAGCAGCTCAGGACCTAGGAGCTCCTATAATTCACCCCTCCACTTT	CASSSGPRSSYNSPLHF
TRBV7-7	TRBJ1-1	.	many	TGTGCTAGCAGCCTCAAACCGGGACTTGAAGCTTTCTTT	CASSLKPGLEAFF
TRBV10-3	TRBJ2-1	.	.	TGTGCCATCAGTGAGTCGATTGGGACTTACTATGAGCAGTTCTTC	CAISESIGTYYEQFF
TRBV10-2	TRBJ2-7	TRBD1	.	TGCGCCAGCGGTCTCGGGACAGGGGGGAACGAGCAGTACTTC	CASGLGTGGNEQYF
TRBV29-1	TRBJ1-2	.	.	TGCAGCGTTGTAAAGGGGAACGTCTATGGCTACACCTTC	CSVVKGNVYGYTF
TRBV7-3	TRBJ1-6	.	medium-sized	TGTGCCAGCAGCTTAAATGGCTCACCCCTCCACTTT	CASSLNGSPLHF
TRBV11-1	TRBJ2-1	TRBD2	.	TGTGCCAGCAGCTACGGACTAGCGGGAGCGGGGCATGAGCAGTTCTTC	CASSYGLAGAGHEQFF
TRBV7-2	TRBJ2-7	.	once	TGTGCCAGCAGCTTCCGAGTGGGGTCCTACGAGCAGTACTTC	CASSFRVGSYEQYF
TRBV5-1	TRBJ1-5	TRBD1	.	TGCGCCAGCAGCCTTGGAACAGGGGCAGGCAATCAGCCCCAGCATTTT	CASSLGTGAGNQPQHF
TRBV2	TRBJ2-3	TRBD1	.	TGTGCCAGCGTAGGCAGGGGGCGAGTTTATACGCAGTATTTT	CASVGRGRVYTQYF
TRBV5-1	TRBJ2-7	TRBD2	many	TGCGCCAGCAGCTGGTCTAGCGGGAACTACGAGCAGTACTTC	CASSWSSGNYEQYF
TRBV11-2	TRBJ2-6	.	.	TGTGCCAGCAGCTTAGAAGGGCCCGGGGCCAACGTCCTGACTTTC	CASSLEGPGANVLTF
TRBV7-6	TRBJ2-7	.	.	TGTGCCAGCAGCAGCCGGCTGGGAGCCGCTACCTACGAGCAGTACTTC	CASSSRLGAATYEQYF
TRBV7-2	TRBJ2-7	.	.	TGTGCCAGCAGCTTAGTTGTCCGCCGCTACGAGCAGTACTTC	CASSLVVRRYEQYF
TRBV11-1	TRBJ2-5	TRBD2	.	TGTGCCAGCAGCCGGGACTACCGTATTGCTGGGCAAGAGACCCTGTACTTC	CASSRDYRIAGQETLYF
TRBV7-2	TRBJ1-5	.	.	TGTGCCAGCAGCTTAGGGAGTACCGGCCCCCAGCATTTT	CASSLGSTGPQHF